These 28 T cell receptor beta chains were sequenced from one sample in a study of graft-versus-host responses after intestinal transplantation. The data were produced by immunoSEQ multiplex PCR, yet TCRdb's version contains in-frame clones alone and is incomplete. The sample has approximately 94,000 clones, more than 85% seen once. Antigens of these TCRs are unknown. The sequencing here drew on unstimulated CD4+ T cells sorted from spleen or lymph node cells, taken before transplant. The receptors derive from a human donor who was the organ donor for an intestinal transplant.

This chain connects TRBV23-1 to TRBJ2-3, with 8 bases that match TRBD1. TRBV23-1 is flagged as an ORF with uncertain function. The V segment lost 2 bases and the J segment 4 bases; nucleotides outside the gene matches: 11. The CDR3 loop spans 17 amino acids. This CDR3 reads CASSQPGQGKGPDTQYF. CDR3 DNA sequence: TGCGCCAGCAGTCAACCCGGACAGGGTAAAGGCCCAGATACGCAGTATTTT.

The chain links TRBV6-1 to TRBJ1-2, with 7 bases identical to TRBD1. CDR3 size: 15 residues. Looked up from germline, CDR1 is MNHNS and CDR2 is SASEGT. Trimming took 5 bases from V and 2 from J; bases not matched to a gene: 8. The CDR3 reads CASSNRAGGNYGYTF. The CDR3 coding sequence is TGTGCCAGCAGTAACAGGGCAGGGGGAAACTATGGCTACACCTTC.

This chain joins TRBV20-1 and TRBJ2-7, with no clear D. The V end was cut by 8 bases, the J end by 12 bases, with 11 bases between. Germline CDR1 and CDR2: DFQATT and SNEGSKA (reference sequence). The CDR3 consists of 8 residues. For the CDR3, the DNA is TGCAGTCCGCTAGGTCTGTACTTC. As protein: CSPLGLYF.

The V call is TRBV27, the J call TRBJ1-6; the D gene is possibly TRBD1 (6 bases). The germline V and J ends were trimmed by 4 bases and 5 bases, with 9 bases remaining between them. CDR1 is MNHEY and CDR2 is SMNVEV in the germline V gene (reference sequence). The length of the CDR3 is 14 residues. CDR3 protein: CASSWTANNSPLHF. DNA of the CDR3: TGTGCCAGCAGTTGGACAGCGAATAATTCACCCCTCCACTTT.

The chain uses TRBV5-1 and TRBJ1-1, with 10 bases identical to TRBD1. V lost 4 bases, J lost 0 bases, and 9 bases stayed unmatched. The CDR3 contains 17 residues. Per germline, CDR1 SGHRS and CDR2 YFSETQ. CDR3 protein: CASSKGQGYPLNTEAFF. The CDR3 DNA follows: TGCGCCAGCAGCAAGGGACAGGGGTATCCTCTGAACACTGAAGCTTTCTTT.

For the CDR3, the DNA is TGTGCCAGCGGGGCCAATCAGGGCACACCTCACGAGCAGTACTTC. Protein sequence: CASGANQGTPHEQYF. The chain couples TRBV6-1 to TRBJ2-7, with D maybe TRBD1 (5 bases). The CDR3 is made up of 15 amino acids. Between the trimmed V and J ends, which lost 8 bases and 5 bases, there was a span of 22 bases. The germline CDR1 and CDR2 sequences are MNHNS and SASEGT.

This chain's CDR3 is CASSLVELGELFF. As DNA, the CDR3 is TGTGCCAGCTCTTTGGTGGAGCTAGGGGAGCTGTTTTTT. The chain uses TRBV7-9 and TRBJ2-2; D call uncertain. Germline values: CDR1 SEHNR, CDR2 FQNEAQ (reference sequence). Trimming left V 8 bases short and J 8 bases short, with 15 bases between. CDR3 size: 13 residues.

This clone was recorded once. The V and J genes are TRBV10-3 and TRBJ2-7; D remains unclear. The CDR3 sequence is 12 residues long. The germline V and J ends were trimmed by 4 bases and 4 bases, with 8 bases remaining between them. From germline, CDR1 is ENHRY and CDR2 SYGVKD. Here the CDR3 reads CAISGQQYEQYF. CDR3 bases: TGTGCCATCAGTGGGCAGCAGTACGAGCAGTACTTC.

This rearrangement joins TRBV7-9 to TRBJ1-4; D remains ambiguous. The CDR3 covers 11 residues. From germline, CDR1 is SEHNR and CDR2 FQNEAQ (reference sequence). Deletions cut 7 bases from V and 6 bases from J, with 6 bases between. CDR3 region: CASNNDEKLFF. The CDR3 bases are TGTGCCAGCAACAACGATGAAAAACTGTTTTTT.

The chain has TRBV19 and TRBJ1-2; no reliable D call. The germline V gene has CDR1 LNHDA and CDR2 SQIVND (reference sequence). The length of the CDR3 is 15 residues. The V end was cut by 0 bases, the J end by 7 bases, with 15 bases between. The CDR3 region is CASSIEGSLTRGYTF. In nucleotides, the CDR3 is TGTGCCAGTAGTATAGAAGGCAGTCTTACTCGTGGCTACACCTTC. The full variable domain, in which reference TRBV19 and TRBJ1-2 provide the parts outside the CDR3, is DGGITQSPKYLFRKEGQNVTLSCEQNLNHDAMYWYRQDPGQGLRLIYYSQIVNDFQKGDIAEGYSVSREKKESFPLTVTSAQKNPTAFYLCASSIEGSLTRGYTFGSGTRLTVV.

This chain joins TRBV19 and TRBJ1-6, with unresolved D. The CDR3 is 15 amino acids. The germline V gene has CDR1 LNHDA and CDR2 SQIVND (reference sequence). Trimming stripped 3 bases from V and 7 bases from J, with 13 bases between. The CDR3 nucleotides read TGTGCCAGTAGTATCGATGCAGCACTGAATTCACCCCTCCACTTT. This codes for CASSIDAALNSPLHF.

The chain recombines TRBV19 with TRBJ1-6; D possibly corresponds to TRBD1 (5 bases). Between the trimmed V and J ends, which lost 10 bases and 7 bases, there was a span of 14 bases. The CDR3 spans 13 residues. Germline CDR1 is LNHDA and CDR2 is SQIVND (reference sequence). The CDR3 DNA reads as TGTGCCACGAACCAGGGTTCCAATTCACCCCTCCACTTT. Translating it yields CATNQGSNSPLHF.

J is TRBJ2-2 and V is TRBV10-3, with unresolved D. The V end lost 0 bases, the J end lost 7 bases, and 12 bases lay between the germline ends. The CDR3 is made up of 15 amino acids. CDR1 is ENHRY and CDR2 is SYGVKD in the germline V gene. CDR3 sequence: CAISESRQEIGELFF. The CDR3 DNA reads TGTGCCATCAGTGAGTCACGGCAGGAGATCGGGGAGCTGTTTTTT.

The chain couples TRBV19 to TRBJ1-2; perhaps TRBD1 as D (5 bases). The CDR3 consists of 14 residues. Trimming took 3 bases from V and 5 from J, leaving 13 bases between them. In germline, CDR1 is LNHDA, CDR2 SQIVND (reference sequence). The CDR3 sequence: CASSIAGMRYGYTF. Here the CDR3 DNA reads TGTGCCAGTAGTATTGCAGGGATGCGGTATGGCTACACCTTC.

The chain links TRBV28 to TRBJ1-2, with D perhaps matching TRBD1 (5 bases). V was clipped by 6 bases and J by 4 bases, with 18 bases between them. Germline V gene lookup returns CDR1 MDHEN and CDR2 SYDVKM. The CDR3 runs to 15 residues. DNA of the CDR3: TGTGCCAGCAGCACCCAGCAGGGATCGCCCTATGGCTACACCTTC. Protein: CASSTQQGSPYGYTF.

V is TRBV19 and J is TRBJ1-5; TRBD1 matches at 7 bases. CDR1 is LNHDA and CDR2 is SQIVND in the germline V gene (reference sequence). There are 15 residues in the CDR3. Germline trimming cut 7 bases from V and 2 bases from J; bases unmatched to any gene: 8. The CDR3, as DNA: TGTGCCAGTAATGGATGGGACAGACGCAATCAGCCCCAGCATTTT. Translation: CASNGWDRRNQPQHF.

The chain is built from TRBV5-5 and TRBJ2-3; D is perhaps TRBD2 (6 bases). Germline V gives CDR1 SGHKS, CDR2 YYEKEE (reference sequence). There are 14 residues in the CDR3. The V and J ends lost 3 bases and 7 bases respectively, with 15 bases between them. The CDR3: CASSSIGTGNTQYF. The CDR3 DNA follows: TGTGCCAGCAGCTCCATCGGGACTGGCAATACGCAGTATTTT.

The CDR3, as DNA: TGTGCCAGCAGCCAAGAAAGAGGTAGTAGGGGTTTCACAGATACGCAGTATTTT. This translates into CASSQERGSRGFTDTQYF. The gene calls are TRBV4-2 and TRBJ2-3, with TRBD1 as a possible D gene (5 bases). The CDR3 has 18 amino acids. Deletions cut 0 bases from V and 2 bases from J, with 18 bases between. Per the germline V gene, CDR1 is LGHNA and CDR2 is YNFKEQ.

The chain joins TRBV6-5 to TRBJ1-2, with unresolved D. Trimming left V 8 bases short and J 0 bases short, with 13 bases between. Germline V gives CDR1 MNHEY, CDR2 SVGAGI. The CDR3 spans 14 residues. The CDR3 spells CASRREIANYGYTF. CDR3 coding DNA: TGTGCCAGCCGTAGGGAAATAGCTAACTATGGCTACACCTTC.

This rearrangement joins TRBV7-3 to TRBJ1-1; TRBD1 agrees at 8 bases. The ends lost 5 bases at V and 3 bases at J; junction bases unmatched: 29. The length of the CDR3 is 22 residues. CDR1 and CDR2 (germline): SGHTA, FQGTGA. The CDR3 bases are TGTGCCAGCAGCCTCCTCGGACAGGGCTCAGGAGAATTCGGGGCCAAATACACTGAAGCTTTCTTT. Translating gives CASSLLGQGSGEFGAKYTEAFF.

This chain links TRBV5-6 with TRBJ2-4; 8 bases match TRBD1. The germline V gene has CDR1 SGHDT and CDR2 YYEEEE. This CDR3 has 14 amino acids. The V segment lost 0 bases and the J segment 6 bases; nucleotides outside the gene matches: 2. The CDR3 coding sequence is TGTGCCAGCAGCTTGGTTACAGGGGGAAACATTCAGTACTTC. Amino acids: CASSLVTGGNIQYF.

This chain connects TRBV6-4 to TRBJ1-1; TRBD1 might be the D (5 bases). The CDR3 loop spans 13 amino acids. In germline, CDR1 is MRHNA, CDR2 SNTAGT. V was pared by 4 bases and J by 4 bases, with 10 bases between. The CDR3, as DNA: TGTGCCAGCAGTGTGGTGAGGGGCACTGAAGCTTTCTTT. Amino acid sequence: CASSVVRGTEAFF.

This rearrangement joins TRBV30 to TRBJ1-5; no firm D call. The V and J ends lost 4 bases and 1 base respectively, with 8 bases between them. This CDR3 contains 13 residues. Germline loops: CDR1 GTSNPN, CDR2 SVGIG (reference sequence). The CDR3 bases are TGTGCCTGGACTACAGACAGCAATCAGCCCCAGCATTTT. It is translated as CAWTTDSNQPQHF.

The chain carries TRBV28 and TRBJ2-1; 11 bases map to TRBD2. The CDR3 loop spans 14 amino acids. V was pared by 6 bases and J by 6 bases, with 4 bases of the junction left unmatched. CDR1 MDHEN and CDR2 SYDVKM come from the germline V gene. Here the CDR3 reads CASRRLAGGNEQFF. CDR3 nucleotide sequence: TGTGCCAGCAGACGGCTAGCGGGGGGCAATGAGCAGTTCTTC. Filled out from reference TRBV28 and TRBJ2-1, the complete variable domain reads DVKVTQSSRYLVKRTGEKVFLECVQDMDHENMFWYRQDPGLGLRLIYFSYDVKMKEKGDIPEGYSVSREKKERFSLILESASTNQTSMYLCASRRLAGGNEQFFGPGTRLTVL.

This clone was seen only once. The V and J genes are TRBV28 and TRBJ1-6; D gene uncertain. This CDR3 spans 17 amino acids. Between the trimmed V and J ends, which lost 2 bases and 2 bases, there was a span of 13 bases. Germline CDR1 reads MDHEN; CDR2 reads SYDVKM. The CDR3 sequence is CASSLRLAGTYNSPLHF. The CDR3 region has the DNA TGTGCCAGCAGTTTACGGTTGGCGGGAACCTATAATTCACCCCTCCACTTT.

The J gene is TRBJ1-2, the V gene TRBV6-6, with TRBD1 matching over 9 bases. The germline V gene has CDR1 MNHNY and CDR2 SVGAGI (reference sequence). Germline trimming cut 0 bases from V and 7 bases from J; bases unmatched to any gene: 6. CDR3 length equals 15 residues. CDR3 region: CASSYSLQGAGGYTF. In DNA, the CDR3 is TGTGCCAGCAGTTACTCTCTACAGGGGGCGGGTGGCTACACCTTC.

V usage is TRBV5-4 and J usage is TRBJ1-1; maybe TRBD1 (5 bases). This CDR3 comprises 17 residues. Germline CDR1 reads SGHNT; CDR2 reads YYREEE (reference sequence). The V end lost 5 bases, the J end lost 1 base, and 21 bases lay between the germline ends. The CDR3 DNA reads TGTGCCAGCAGTCACTTCGGGGGAGGAGGACCGAACACTGAAGCTTTCTTT. Translated, it gives CASSHFGGGGPNTEAFF. The variable domain in full, completed from reference TRBV5-4 and TRBJ1-1, reads ETGVTQSPTHLIKTRGQQVTLRCSSQSGHNTVSWYQQALGQGPQFIFQYYREEENGRGNFPPRFSGLQFPNYSSELNVNALELDDSALYLCASSHFGGGGPNTEAFFGQGTRLTVV.

This rearrangement joins TRBV7-8 to TRBJ2-3; D perhaps matches TRBD1 (7 bases). The CDR3 has 17 residues. The V gene's germline CDR1 is SGHVS and CDR2 FQNEAQ. Trimming pared 1 base from V and 8 bases from J, leaving 22 bases between. The CDR3 loop is CASSLVRGAGGAGTQYF. The CDR3 DNA reads TGTGCCAGCAGCTTAGTACGCGGGGCAGGGGGTGCCGGTACGCAGTATTTT.